These 13 T cell receptor beta chains were sequenced from one sample in a study of blood T cell repertoires in COVID-19. Clones were read by immunoSEQ multiplex PCR, and TCRdb kept only the in-frame ones, dropping some. This table has tens of thousands of clones, approximately 74% appearing once. Material: peripheral blood. The receptors originated from a man aged 50 to 60 with COVID-19, enrolled during active disease.

In this sample, this clone turned up a few times. The rearrangement links TRBV5-6 to TRBJ2-3; D gene uncertain. The germline V and J ends were trimmed by 0 bases and 1 base, with 15 bases remaining between them. Germline CDR1 and CDR2: SGHDT and YYEEEE. This CDR3 spans 17 amino acids. CDR3 region: CASSLVDFLDRTDTQYF. DNA of the CDR3: TGTGCCAGCAGCTTGGTTGACTTCCTCGATCGCACAGATACGCAGTATTTT.

This chain connects TRBV5-1 to TRBJ2-2; TRBD1 matches at 7 bases. Unmatched junction bases numbered 7, after V lost 0 bases and J lost 5 bases. Germline V lookup: CDR1 SGHRS, CDR2 YFSETQ. CDR3 length: 16 amino acids. Here the CDR3 reads CASSLVAGGETGELFF. The CDR3 region has the DNA TGCGCCAGCAGCTTGGTCGCAGGGGGTGAGACCGGGGAGCTGTTTTTT.

The CDR3 coding sequence is TGTGCCAGCAGTCGTAGCCCGGGAGCCACTGAAGCTTTCTTT. Encoded protein: CASSRSPGATEAFF. This sequence joins TRBV4-2 and TRBJ1-1; D remains unclear. Germline loops: CDR1 LGHNA, CDR2 YNFKEQ. Trimming removed 6 bases from V and 4 bases from J, with 15 bases in between. The CDR3 runs to 14 residues.

The chain has TRBV5-8 and TRBJ2-1, with a possible D match to TRBD2 (6 bases). Per germline, CDR1 SGHTS and CDR2 YDEGEE. V lost 1 base and J lost 8, with 7 bases in between. The CDR3 covers 12 residues. This CDR3 is CASSLRRDEQFF. CDR3 DNA: TGTGCCAGCAGCTTGCGGAGGGATGAGCAGTTCTTC.

This chain links TRBV6-6 with TRBJ2-7; possibly TRBD2 for D (5 bases). The germline V and J ends were trimmed by 7 bases and 1 base, with 11 bases remaining between them. The CDR3 has 13 amino acids. Germline V gene lookup returns CDR1 MNHNY and CDR2 SVGAGI (reference sequence). The CDR3 region is CASTFGISYEQYF. CDR3 sequence (DNA): TGTGCCAGCACCTTCGGGATATCCTACGAGCAGTACTTC.

The gene calls are TRBV19 and TRBJ2-7; 9 bases map to TRBD1. Germline V gene data show CDR1 as LNHDA and CDR2 as SQIVND (reference sequence). With V trimmed by 5 bases and J by 0 bases, 8 bases remained unmatched. CDR3 length: 16 amino acids. CDR3 amino acids: CASSPRDRVGSYEQYF. CDR3 coding DNA: TGTGCCAGTAGTCCAAGGGACAGGGTCGGCTCCTACGAGCAGTACTTC.

The rearrangement uses TRBV11-2 and TRBJ1-6, with D possibly TRBD1 on 6 matching bases. From germline, CDR1 is SGHAT and CDR2 FQNNGV. The CDR3 contains 16 residues. V dropped 2 bases and J dropped 9 bases, with 17 bases sitting between them. As DNA, the CDR3 is TGTGCCAGCAGCTTAACGACAGGAAATTTCCTTTCACCCCTCCACTTT. Translated, it gives CASSLTTGNFLSPLHF.

This sequence joins TRBV28 and TRBJ2-7; TRBD1 is a possible D gene (6 bases). The V gene lost 6 bases and the J gene lost 3 bases, with 24 bases spanning the gap. Looked up from germline, CDR1 is MDHEN and CDR2 is SYDVKM. The CDR3 has 17 amino acids. The CDR3 loop is CASRTPTPGTQFYEQYF. In DNA, the CDR3 is TGTGCCAGCAGGACCCCAACCCCCGGGACACAGTTCTACGAGCAGTACTTC.

The chain links TRBV19 to TRBJ1-4; TRBD1 is a possible D gene (5 bases). Germline-derived CDR1 and CDR2 are LNHDA and SQIVND (reference sequence). V was pared by 7 bases and J by 6 bases, with 15 bases between. This CDR3 has 14 residues. The CDR3 here is CASNRSGRDEKLFF. In nucleotides, the CDR3 is TGTGCCAGTAATCGGTCAGGGAGGGATGAAAAACTGTTTTTT.

The table lists this clone with a count of one. The J gene is TRBJ2-5, the V gene TRBV5-1, with 10 bases aligning to TRBD2. The germline V gene encodes CDR1 SGHRS and CDR2 YFSETQ. V dropped 3 bases and J dropped 4; count of bases not matched to a gene: 6. This CDR3 is built from 15 residues. DNA for the CDR3: TGCGCCAGCAGCTCCTCAGCGGGGGGGCGAGAGACCCAGTACTTC. This translates into CASSSSAGGRETQYF.

V and J are TRBV4-1 and TRBJ2-7; D is unresolved. This CDR3 has 14 residues. CDR1 MGHRA and CDR2 YSYEKL come from the germline V gene. V lost 1 base, J lost 0 bases, and 7 bases lay in between. This CDR3 is CASSQGTVSYEQYF. The CDR3 DNA reads TGCGCCAGCAGCCAAGGTACGGTCTCCTACGAGCAGTACTTC.

The chain combines TRBV3-1 (or the pseudogene TRBV3-2) with TRBJ2-1, with a weak D call TRBD1 (5 bases). CDR3 length: 15 amino acids. The germline V and J ends were trimmed by 1 base and 4 bases, with 11 bases remaining between them. CDR1 is LGHDT and CDR2 is YNNKEL in the germline V gene (reference sequence). The CDR3 loop reads CASSQGLGDYNEQFF. CDR3 DNA sequence: TGTGCCAGCAGCCAAGGGCTAGGGGATTACAATGAGCAGTTCTTC.

This chain uses TRBV3-1 (or the pseudogene TRBV3-2) with TRBJ1-5, with D perhaps matching TRBD1 (5 bases). CDR1 is LGHDT, CDR2 YNNKEL, per germline (reference sequence). V was trimmed by 1 base and J by 4 bases, leaving 5 bases between them. This CDR3 is built from 13 residues. The CDR3 region has the DNA TGTGCCAGCAGCCAAGGACAGAATCAGCCCCAGCATTTT. Translated, it gives CASSQGQNQPQHF.